This entry features one TCR beta chain sequence. Sequencing used cDNA as its template, made by extracting RNA and reverse transcribing it. Sequencing was performed with immunoSEQ multiplex PCR; in TCRdb, only in-frame clones are kept and a portion is missing. The data show about 150,000 clones, about 60% seen once. Punch biopsies of lesional scalp, plus peripheral blood, were taken from alopecia areata patients. This CDR3 has 17 residues. Germline trimming cut 0 bases from V and 5 bases from J; bases unmatched to any gene: 12. Germline V gene lookup returns CDR1 LGHNA and CDR2 YSLEER. This sample stems from a study of CD8+ T cells in alopecia areata. Across the whole study: Tofacitinib administration to treated patients was oral, at 5 to 10 mg twice daily.

The TCR was taken from a human donor with alopecia areata. Sequences were derived from CD4+ T cells sorted from blood, sampled at week 0. This rearrangement joins TRBV4-3 to TRBJ2-5; 7 bases align to TRBD1. Here the CDR3 reads CASSQDPPGQTGETQYF. The CDR3 DNA reads TGCGCCAGCAGCCAAGATCCTCCGGGACAGACAGGGGAGACCCAGTACTTC.